These T cell receptor beta chains were read from a single sample in a study of blood T cell repertoires in COVID-19. Method: immunoSEQ multiplex PCR; TCRdb's copy keeps in-frame clones and lacks some. The repertoire holds fewer than 80,000 clones, with almost 90% as singletons. The sequenced material came from peripheral blood. The receptors come from a woman aged 45-60 years with active or convalescent COVID-19. CDR3s include the opening cysteine and the closing phenylalanine or tryptophan.

j_gene	v_gene	CDR3aa
TRBJ1-1	TRBV12-3/TRBV12-4	CASSLAGGTEAFF
TRBJ2-3	TRBV9	CASSVERTSGSTDTQYF
TRBJ2-7	TRBV7-2	CASSLVSLPPYEQYF
TRBJ2-1	TRBV11-2	CASGRRFSGPGDEQFF
TRBJ2-5	TRBV11-3	CASSLGGTSGRQETQYF
TRBJ2-2	TRBV18	CASSPTGTSGGELFF
TRBJ1-2	TRBV18	CASSPTGKPANGYTF
TRBJ2-3	TRBV7-2	CASSRTERGSTDTQYF
TRBJ2-1	TRBV11-2	CASSPGGISSYNEQFF
TRBJ2-1	TRBV19	CASTEGTSGRTYNEQFF
TRBJ2-7	TRBV2	CASSDPGQGFSYEQYF
TRBJ1-1	TRBV10-3	CATRTGDATEAFF
TRBJ2-7	TRBV5-1	CASSAGTSGRENEQYF